The rows below give T cell receptor beta chains drawn from one sample of a study of metastatic and nonmetastatic thyroid tumors. TCRdb used MiXCR to call clones anew from the PCR reads. The repertoire has some 39,000 clones, 15% to 20% of them found once; the top ten carry 22%. Sequencing input: blood. Receptors originate from a female donor with papillary thyroid cancer or a benign thyroid nodule (not recorded which). Some clones in this sample may be carry-over from other donors' samples. Each CDR3 is given with its conserved first and last residue. The D gene is left open where the match is weak. Rows may omit the clone size; those that give it use once, few, many or a size class.

>TRBJ2-6|few|TRBV28|.
CASSFQGGTNVMTF
TGTGCCAGCAGTTTTCAAGGAGGGACAAACGTCATGACTTTC
>TRBJ2-3|many|TRBV7-6|TRBD1
CASSWETGGDEDTQYF
TGTGCCAGCAGCTGGGAGACAGGGGGCGATGAAGATACGCAGTATTTT
>TRBJ1-2|medium-sized|TRBV6-1|.
CASAGNYGYTF
TGTGCCAGCGCAGGGAACTATGGCTACACCTTC
>TRBJ2-7|many|TRBV12-3/TRBV12-4|.
CASSLSGTSYEQYF
TGTGCCAGCAGTTTGAGTGGGACAAGTTACGAGCAGTACTTC
>TRBJ1-5|many|TRBV4-2|TRBD1
CASSPSTDRGNQPQHF
TGTGCCAGCAGCCCCTCAACGGACAGGGGGAATCAGCCCCAGCATTTT
>TRBJ2-2|few|TRBV2|TRBD1
CASSGQGDGELFF
TGTGCCAGCAGTGGACAGGGCGACGGGGAGCTGTTTTTT
>TRBJ1-1|.|TRBV12-3/TRBV12-4|.
CASSLGRTMNTEAFF
TGTGCCAGCAGTTTAGGCAGAACCATGAACACTGAAGCTTTCTTT
>TRBJ1-4|many|TRBV11-2|.
CASSLVLEEKLFF
TGTGCCAGCAGCTTAGTTTTAGAGGAAAAACTGTTTTTT
>TRBJ2-4|many|TRBV6-1|.
CASSEGPGTKNIQYF
TGTGCCAGCAGTGAAGGTCCGGGTACCAAAAACATTCAGTACTTC
>TRBJ2-7|few|TRBV6-1|TRBD2
CASRELAGGLEQYF
TGTGCCAGCAGGGAACTAGCGGGAGGACTCGAGCAGTACTTC
>TRBJ2-3|.|TRBV4-1|TRBD1
CASSKGASTDTQYF
TGCGCCAGCAGCAAGGGGGCCAGCACAGATACGCAGTATTTT
>TRBJ2-3|few|TRBV25-1|TRBD1
CASSEVRWDRGRTDTQYF
TGTGCCAGCAGTGAAGTGCGCTGGGACAGGGGTCGCACAGATACGCAGTATTTT
>TRBJ2-1|.|TRBV20-1|.
CSARALEGSYDEQFF
TGCAGTGCTAGAGCACTAGAGGGATCCTACGATGAGCAGTTCTTC
>TRBJ2-2|few|TRBV10-2|.
CASSESWRSNTGELFF
TGCGCCAGCAGTGAGTCTTGGCGAAGCAACACCGGGGAGCTGTTTTTT
>TRBJ1-5|.|TRBV20-1|TRBD1
CSAAPRQGNSNQPQHF
TGCAGTGCTGCGCCCCGACAGGGTAACAGCAATCAGCCCCAGCATTTT
>TRBJ1-1|many|TRBV19|.
CASSTGRTEAFF
TGTGCCAGTAGTACGGGTCGAACTGAAGCTTTCTTT
>TRBJ2-1|medium-sized|TRBV28|.
CASSFKLNEQFF
TGTGCCAGCAGTTTTAAACTCAATGAGCAGTTCTTC
>TRBJ1-5|many|TRBV30|TRBD1
CACQKRQGGLGQPQHF
TGTGCCTGCCAAAAGAGACAGGGGGGATTAGGTCAGCCCCAGCATTTT
>TRBJ2-7|.|TRBV6-1|.
CASKTWTWGGEQYF
TGTGCCAGCAAAACCTGGACATGGGGAGGCGAGCAGTACTTC
>TRBJ2-5|many|TRBV14|TRBD2
CASSRLAGVKETQYF
TGTGCCAGCAGCAGACTAGCGGGAGTCAAAGAGACCCAGTACTTC
>TRBJ1-6|.|TRBV25-1|.
CVISALTHNSPLHF
TGTGTCATCAGTGCTTTGACCCATAATTCACCCCTCCACTTT
>TRBJ2-3|many|TRBV5-1|TRBD1
CASSQDGTDITDTQYF
TGCGCCAGCAGCCAAGACGGGACAGACATCACAGATACGCAGTATTTT
>TRBJ1-1|few|TRBV4-1|TRBD1
CASSQVGQGDEAFF
TGCGCCAGCAGCCAAGTAGGACAGGGCGATGAAGCTTTCTTT
>TRBJ2-7|many|TRBV29-1|TRBD1
CSGGDRVLEQYF
TGCAGCGGGGGGGACAGGGTCTTAGAGCAGTACTTC
>TRBJ1-2|.|TRBV11-2|.
CASRLEGGLRGYTF
TGTGCCAGCAGATTAGAGGGGGGGCTAAGAGGCTACACCTTC
>TRBJ1-2|many|TRBV20-1|.
CSARADGYTF
TGCAGTGCTAGGGCCGATGGCTACACCTTC
>TRBJ1-4|many|TRBV19|TRBD1
CASSKMTGGTNEKLFF
TGTGCCAGTAGCAAGATGACAGGGGGAACTAATGAAAAACTGTTTTTT
>TRBJ2-7|many|TRBV7-9|.
CASSSEVSYEQYF
TGTGCCAGCAGCTCAGAGGTGAGCTACGAGCAGTACTTC